These 6 T cell receptor beta chains came from one sample sequenced in a study of T cell responses to AZD1222 COVID-19 vaccine. Libraries were prepared by immunoSEQ multiplex PCR; TCRdb keeps only in-frame clonotypes and omits some of them. Of 65,000 to 90,000 clones in the sample, approximately 88% are singletons; the top ten hold approximately 19%. The starting material was peripheral blood, obtained on day 0 of AZD1222 vaccination. These receptors originate from an adult in good health.

CDR3: CASSDGKGQGLNSPLHF. CDR3 coding DNA: TGTGCCAGCAGTGACGGGAAGGGACAGGGGTTAAATTCACCCCTCCACTTT. The V and J genes are TRBV6-1 and TRBJ1-6; 10 bases line up with TRBD1. The CDR3 is 17 amino acids. Germline V gene lookup returns CDR1 MNHNS and CDR2 SASEGT. The junction had 9 bases not matched to a gene; V was cut back by 3 bases and J by 7 bases.

This chain joins TRBV5-4 and TRBJ2-3; TRBD1 agrees at 10 bases. The V segment lost 4 bases and the J segment 5 bases; nucleotides outside the gene matches: 10. The CDR3 is made up of 16 amino acids. Germline V gene sequence: CDR1 SGHNT, CDR2 YYREEE (reference sequence). As DNA, the CDR3 is TGTGCCAGCAGCGCCGGGACAGGGGTTCAGGGAGATACGCAGTATTTT. It is translated as CASSAGTGVQGDTQYF.

The V gene is TRBV7-2, the J gene TRBJ2-5; the D is unclear. This CDR3 comprises 12 residues. The ends were cut back, 5 bases at V and 2 bases at J, with 6 bases in the middle. In germline, CDR1 is SGHTA, CDR2 FQGNSA. CDR3 nucleotides: TGTGCCAGCAGCCGCCCTCAAGAGACCCAGTACTTC. Encoded protein: CASSRPQETQYF.

The chain links TRBV6-6 to TRBJ2-7; D gene uncertain. Germline V gene data show CDR1 as MNHNY and CDR2 as SVGAGI (reference sequence). CDR3 length equals 11 residues. The V end lost 7 bases, the J end lost 5 bases, and 9 bases lay between the germline ends. As DNA, the CDR3 is TGTGCCAGCACCAACACGAACGAGCAGTACTTC. Its translation is CASTNTNEQYF.

This clone turned up a few times. The V and J genes are TRBV18 and TRBJ2-5; 7 bases align to TRBD1. The CDR3 length is 15 residues. Germline values: CDR1 KGHSH, CDR2 LQKENI. V lost 8 bases to trimming and J lost 5 bases; unmatched junction nucleotides: 14. The CDR3 spells CASHRTLGRGETQYF. The CDR3 DNA reads as TGTGCCAGCCACCGTACGCTGGGCAGGGGGGAGACCCAGTACTTC.

The chain combines TRBV5-4 with TRBJ2-1; 8 nucleotides match TRBD1. After removal of 0 bases from V and 3 bases from J, the junction contained 8 bases not matched to a gene. Germline CDR1 and CDR2: SGHNT and YYREEE (reference sequence). The CDR3 is 17 residues long. The CDR3 region has the DNA TGTGCCAGCAGCTTGGGTCCAGGACAGGGTTTCTACAATGAGCAGTTCTTC. This codes for CASSLGPGQGFYNEQFF.